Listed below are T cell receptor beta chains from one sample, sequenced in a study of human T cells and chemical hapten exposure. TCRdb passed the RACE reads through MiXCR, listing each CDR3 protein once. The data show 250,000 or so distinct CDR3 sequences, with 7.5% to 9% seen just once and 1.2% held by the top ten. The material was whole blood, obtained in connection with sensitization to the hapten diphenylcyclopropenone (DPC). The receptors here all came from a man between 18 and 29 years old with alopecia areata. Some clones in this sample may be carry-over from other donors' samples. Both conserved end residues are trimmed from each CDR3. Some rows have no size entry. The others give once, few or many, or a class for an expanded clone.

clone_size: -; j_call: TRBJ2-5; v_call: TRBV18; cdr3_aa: ASSPTGIQETQY
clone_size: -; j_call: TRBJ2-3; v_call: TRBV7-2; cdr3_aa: ASSFRQFRNTQY
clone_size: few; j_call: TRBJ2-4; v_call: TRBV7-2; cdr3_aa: ASSFWRAADIQY
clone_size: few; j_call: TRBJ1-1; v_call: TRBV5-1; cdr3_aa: ASSPPGQGFRGTEAF
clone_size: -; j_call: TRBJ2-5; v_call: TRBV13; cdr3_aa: ASSADNRETQY
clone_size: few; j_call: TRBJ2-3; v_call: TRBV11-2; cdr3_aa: ASSSWTATHTDTQY
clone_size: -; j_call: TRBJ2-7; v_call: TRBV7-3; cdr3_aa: ASSLRAGVNYEQY
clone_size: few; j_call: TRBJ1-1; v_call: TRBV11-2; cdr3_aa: ASSLARTENTEAF
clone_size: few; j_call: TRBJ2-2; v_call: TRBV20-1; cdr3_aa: SASPPTGNTGELF
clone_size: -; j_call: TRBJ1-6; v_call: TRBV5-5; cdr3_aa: ASTPLGHLNSPLH
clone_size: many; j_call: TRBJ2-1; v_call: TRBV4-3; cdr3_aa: ASSQIKGEQF
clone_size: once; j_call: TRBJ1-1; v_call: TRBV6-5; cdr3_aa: ASSKQMFTEAF
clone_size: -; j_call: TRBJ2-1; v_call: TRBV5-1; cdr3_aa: ASSWEDRGHEQF
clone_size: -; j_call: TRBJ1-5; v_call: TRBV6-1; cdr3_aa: ASSDSTYQPQH
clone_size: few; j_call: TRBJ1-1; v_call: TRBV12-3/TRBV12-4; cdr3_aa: ASREQMTANTEAF
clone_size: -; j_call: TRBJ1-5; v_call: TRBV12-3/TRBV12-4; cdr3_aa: ASRPQTGQSNQPQH
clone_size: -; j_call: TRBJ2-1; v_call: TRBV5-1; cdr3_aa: ASSPAGGSYNEQF
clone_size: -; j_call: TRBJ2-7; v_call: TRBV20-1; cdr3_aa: SAKGDRFYEQY
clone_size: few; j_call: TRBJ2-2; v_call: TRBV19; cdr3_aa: ASSIRGPRTGELF
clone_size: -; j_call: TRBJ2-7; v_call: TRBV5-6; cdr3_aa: ASSGLFRGATEQY
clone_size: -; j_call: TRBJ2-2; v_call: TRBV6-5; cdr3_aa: ASSRDTMNTGELF
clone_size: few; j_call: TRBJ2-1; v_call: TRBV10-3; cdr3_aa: AIRGSNEQF
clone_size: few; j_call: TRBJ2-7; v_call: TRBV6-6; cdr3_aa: ASRQGQGHEQY
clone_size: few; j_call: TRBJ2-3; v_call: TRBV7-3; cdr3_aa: ASSFTGVTDTQY
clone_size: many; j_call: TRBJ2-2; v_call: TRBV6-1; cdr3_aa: ASTSGTANTGELF
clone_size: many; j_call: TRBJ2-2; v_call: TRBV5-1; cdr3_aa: ASSPVWGYAGELF
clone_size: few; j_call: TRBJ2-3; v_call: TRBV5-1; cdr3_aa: ASSFLSSTDTQY
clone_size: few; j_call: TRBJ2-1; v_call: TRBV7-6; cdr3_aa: ASSLLGRAPYNEQF
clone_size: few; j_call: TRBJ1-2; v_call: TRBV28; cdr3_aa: ATSSVVHYGYT
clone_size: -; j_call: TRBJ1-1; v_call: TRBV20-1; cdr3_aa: SASKRQGRTEAF
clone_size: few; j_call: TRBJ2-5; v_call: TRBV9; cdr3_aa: ASSAGTSGAETQY
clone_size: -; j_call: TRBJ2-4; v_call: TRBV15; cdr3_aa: ATSGKQGIKAKNIQY
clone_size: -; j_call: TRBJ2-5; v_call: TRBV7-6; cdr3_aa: ASSLVSRNQETQY
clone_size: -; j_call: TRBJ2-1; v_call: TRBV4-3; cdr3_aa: ASSQGRISNEQF
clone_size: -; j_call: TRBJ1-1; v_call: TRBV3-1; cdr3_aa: ASSQWWGNTEAF
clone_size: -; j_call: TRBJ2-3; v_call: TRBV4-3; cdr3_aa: ASSQEQWGTQY
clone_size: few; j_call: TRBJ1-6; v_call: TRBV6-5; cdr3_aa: ASSYSGVSSYNSPLH
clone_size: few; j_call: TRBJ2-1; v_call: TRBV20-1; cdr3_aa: SAREVGQTAEYVF
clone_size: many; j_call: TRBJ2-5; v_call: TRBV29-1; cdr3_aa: SVESRVLVMGTQY
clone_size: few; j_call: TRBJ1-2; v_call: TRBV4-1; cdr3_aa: ASSQEAGQGVHGYT
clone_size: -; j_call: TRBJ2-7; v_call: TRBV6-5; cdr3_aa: ASSYSINRGTYEQY
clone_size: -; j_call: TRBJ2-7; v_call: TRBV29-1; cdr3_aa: SVGTGVYEQY
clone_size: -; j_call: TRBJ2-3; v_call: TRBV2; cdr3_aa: ASRDIAGVMDTQY
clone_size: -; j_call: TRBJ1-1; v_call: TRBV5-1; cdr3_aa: ASRSGDNLEAF
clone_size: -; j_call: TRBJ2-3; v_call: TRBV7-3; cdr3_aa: ASSYRQGFTDTQY
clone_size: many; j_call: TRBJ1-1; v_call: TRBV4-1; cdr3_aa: ASSIRHSLNTEAF
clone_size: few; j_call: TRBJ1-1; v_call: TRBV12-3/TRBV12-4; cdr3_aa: ASTLGQLNTEAF
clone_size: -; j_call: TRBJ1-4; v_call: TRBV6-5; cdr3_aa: ASRPTFGHEKLF
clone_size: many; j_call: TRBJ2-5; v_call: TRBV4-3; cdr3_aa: ASSQGQQETQY
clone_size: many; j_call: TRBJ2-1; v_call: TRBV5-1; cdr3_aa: ASSKDLEQF
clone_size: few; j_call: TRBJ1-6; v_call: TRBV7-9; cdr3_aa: ASSLTSQYNSPLH
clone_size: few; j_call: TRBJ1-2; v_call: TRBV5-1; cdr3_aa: ASSLEVTYGYT
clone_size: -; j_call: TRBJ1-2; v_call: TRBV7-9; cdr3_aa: ASSPLMEEWDYGFT
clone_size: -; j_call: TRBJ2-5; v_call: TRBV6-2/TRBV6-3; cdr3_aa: ASLGPVAGRETQY